Presented here are 15 T cell receptor beta chains from one specimen sequenced in a study of PD-L1 blockade in urothelial cancer. The protocol was immunoSEQ multiplex PCR, while the TCRdb copy is restricted to in-frame clones and leaves out a portion. The top ten clones hold under 3.5% of a sample with about 130,000 clones, 70% to 85% of them seen once. Time point here: pretreatment peripheral blood. This material consisted of PBMCs, taken around atezolizumab (anti-PD-L1) treatment. Every receptor here comes from a man aged 45-65 years with urothelial cancer.

This chain links TRBV11-3 with TRBJ2-3; D ambiguous. Germline lookup yields CDR1 SGHNT and CDR2 YENEEA. This CDR3 has 13 residues. Trimming stripped 5 bases from V and 4 bases from J, with 10 bases between. CDR3 protein: CASSPRLADTQYF. In nucleotides, the CDR3 is TGTGCCAGCAGCCCCAGACTGGCAGATACGCAGTATTTT.

This sequence joins TRBV5-1 and TRBJ2-3, with D uncertain. This CDR3 has 13 residues. V gave up 6 bases and J gave up 0 bases, with 8 bases separating them. Per germline, CDR1 SGHRS and CDR2 YFSETQ. CDR3 amino acids: CASTPTSTDTQYF. The CDR3 bases are TGCGCCAGCACCCCGACTAGCACAGATACGCAGTATTTT. The full variable domain, completed using reference TRBV5-1 and TRBJ2-3, is KAGVTQTPRYLIKTRGQQVTLSCSPISGHRSVSWYQQTPGQGLQFLFEYFSETQRNKGNFPGRFSGRQFSNSRSEMNVSTLELGDSALYLCASTPTSTDTQYFGPGTRLTVL.

This clone was observed a single time. The chain has TRBV28 and TRBJ2-7; D ambiguous. This CDR3 has 12 amino acids. CDR1 and CDR2 from the germline V gene are MDHEN and SYDVKM. Trimming stripped 2 bases from V and 3 bases from J, with 5 bases between. The CDR3 coding sequence is TGTGCCAGCAGTTTAACTATCTACGAGCAGTACTTC. This encodes CASSLTIYEQYF. Filled out from reference TRBV28 and TRBJ2-7, the complete variable domain reads DVKVTQSSRYLVKRTGEKVFLECVQDMDHENMFWYRQDPGLGLRLIYFSYDVKMKEKGDIPEGYSVSREKKERFSLILESASTNQTSMYLCASSLTIYEQYFGPGTRLTVT.

This sequence joins TRBV19 and TRBJ2-7; 15 nucleotides match TRBD2. Germline V lookup: CDR1 LNHDA, CDR2 SQIVND (reference sequence). This CDR3 region has 16 residues. V gave up 4 bases and J gave up 6 bases; unmatched junction bases: 7. The CDR3 reads CASSTGLAGGLIEQYF. The DNA of the CDR3 is TGTGCCAGTAGTACGGGACTAGCGGGAGGACTTATCGAGCAGTACTTC.

In its sample, this clone was seen once. The J gene is TRBJ2-5, the V gene TRBV27, with TRBD1 matching 12 bases. Germline V gives CDR1 MNHEY, CDR2 SMNVEV (reference sequence). The CDR3 consists of 16 residues. Trimming cost V 6 bases and J 5 bases; bases outside gene matches: 10. The chain's CDR3 is CASRRNRDRGLETQYF. In DNA, the CDR3 is TGTGCCAGCAGGAGGAATCGGGACAGGGGGCTGGAGACCCAGTACTTC.

J is TRBJ1-1 and V is TRBV19; no clear D gene. The CDR3 is 14 amino acids. Trimming pared 4 bases from V and 1 base from J, leaving 10 bases between. CDR1 and CDR2 (germline): LNHDA, SQIVND (reference sequence). The CDR3 DNA reads TGTGCCAGTAGTACCTTCCCCCCGAACACTGAAGCTTTCTTT. It encodes CASSTFPPNTEAFF.

The chain has TRBV28 and TRBJ2-1; 7 bases map to TRBD1. CDR3 length: 12 residues. V gave up 5 bases and J gave up 6 bases; unmatched junction bases: 1. CDR1 MDHEN and CDR2 SYDVKM come from the germline V gene. The CDR3 sequence is CASSTGVNEQFF. CDR3 in DNA: TGTGCCAGCAGTACAGGGGTCAATGAGCAGTTCTTC.

The chain links TRBV30 to TRBJ2-1; weak D call: TRBD2 (5 bases). The germline V gene encodes CDR1 GTSNPN and CDR2 SVGIG (reference sequence). The V and J ends lost 0 bases and 9 bases respectively, with 15 bases between them. The CDR3 runs 14 residues. The CDR3, as DNA: TGTGCCTGGAGTGTAGCGGTAGGTTCGGCTGAGCAGTTCTTC. Translating it yields CAWSVAVGSAEQFF.

The chain uses TRBV9 and TRBJ1-6; 9 bases are a match to TRBD1. V shed 3 bases and J 7 bases; nucleotides not matched to a gene: 14. The CDR3 length is 18 residues. The germline gives CDR1 SGDLS, CDR2 YYNGEE. CDR3 sequence (DNA): TGTGCCAGCAGCGCTCACCGGGACAGGGACTTACGGAATTCACCCCTCCACTTT. Amino acids: CASSAHRDRDLRNSPLHF.

This clone occurred a few times. The genes are TRBV7-2 and TRBJ2-7, with 11 bases fitting TRBD2. Trimming took 6 bases from V and 3 from J; bases not matched to a gene: 7. The germline CDR1 and CDR2 sequences are SGHTA and FQGNSA. This CDR3 is 15 amino acids long. CDR3 region: CASRQTSGSFYEQYF. The CDR3 nucleotides read TGTGCCAGCAGACAAACTAGCGGGAGCTTCTACGAGCAGTACTTC.

V gene TRBV4-1 combines with J gene TRBJ1-1; D is unresolved. The length of the CDR3 is 14 residues. The germline V gene encodes CDR1 MGHRA and CDR2 YSYEKL. The germline V and J ends were trimmed by 7 bases and 4 bases, with 16 bases remaining between them. CDR3 coding DNA: TGCGCCAGCATGCAACCTACTATTACCACTGAAGCTTTCTTT. Protein: CASMQPTITTEAFF.

The chain couples TRBV30 to TRBJ2-5, with 10 positions matching TRBD1. The CDR3 loop spans 13 amino acids. Germline CDR1 GTSNPN, CDR2 SVGIG (reference sequence). V was pared by 8 bases and J by 5 bases, with 8 bases of the junction left unmatched. The CDR3: CASDRGRRETQYF. The CDR3 DNA reads TGTGCCAGCGACAGGGGGCGCAGGGAGACCCAGTACTTC.

In its sample, this clone was seen once. The V call is TRBV28, the J call TRBJ2-3, with D tentatively TRBD1 (6 bases). The CDR3 spans 15 residues. Trimming removed 5 bases from V and 6 bases from J, with 18 bases in between. Germline CDR1 is MDHEN and CDR2 is SYDVKM. The CDR3 here is CASSTTGIARDTQYF. In DNA form, the CDR3 reads TGTGCCAGCAGTACGACAGGAATTGCACGTGATACGCAGTATTTT.

The gene calls are TRBV11-3 and TRBJ2-1; 13 positions match TRBD2. This CDR3 region has 17 residues. The germline CDR1 and CDR2 sequences are SGHNT and YENEEA. Trimming at V came to 5 bases and at J to 8 bases, leaving 12 bases not matched to a gene. The CDR3 sequence: CASSPGLAGAQMDEQFF. Here the CDR3 DNA reads TGTGCCAGCAGCCCAGGACTAGCGGGAGCCCAGATGGATGAGCAGTTCTTC. The entire variable domain, with the rest obtained from reference TRBV11-3 and TRBJ2-1, is as follows: EAGVVQSPRYKIIEKKQPVAFWCNPISGHNTLYWYLQNLGQGPELLIRYENEEAVDDSQLPKDRFSAERLKGVDSTLKIQPAELGDSAVYLCASSPGLAGAQMDEQFFGPGTRLTVL.

The chain carries TRBV2 and TRBJ2-2, with TRBD1 as a possible D gene (6 bases). CDR1 and CDR2 from the germline V gene are SNHLY and FYNNEI. Trimming removed 7 bases at V and 4 bases at J, with 16 bases between. The CDR3 spans 15 residues. The CDR3 nucleotides are TGTGCCAGCATTCCCGGGACAACTCTCACCGGGGAGCTGTTTTTT. Its protein is CASIPGTTLTGELFF.